The 3 T cell receptor beta chains below all came from one sample that was sequenced in a study of CD8+ T cells in alopecia areata. Treatment here: oral pan-JAK inhibitor, 5-10 mg twice daily. Following RNA extraction, reverse transcription yielded cDNA that acted as the sequencing template. Profiling relied on immunoSEQ multiplex PCR, and the TCRdb table lists in-frame clones only, not all of them. Among about 190,000 clones listed, about three fifths were seen once. The sample here was CD4+ T cells sorted from blood, taken at week 4, from a patient treated with tofacitinib. These receptors came from a human donor with alopecia areata.

This chain connects TRBV5-1 to TRBJ2-5; 11 bases agree with TRBD1. CDR1 is SGHRS and CDR2 is YFSETQ in the germline V gene. CDR3 length: 14 residues. V was pared by 5 bases and J by 4 bases, with 4 bases of the junction left unmatched. CDR3 in amino acids: CASSGGTGGETQYF. CDR3 DNA sequence: TGCGCCAGCAGTGGAGGGACAGGGGGAGAGACCCAGTACTTC.

This clone was counted ten times or more. The V and J genes are TRBV14 and TRBJ2-6; possibly TRBD2 for D (5 bases). V lost 4 bases and J lost 2, with 15 bases in between. The CDR3 extends over 17 amino acids. The germline CDR1 and CDR2 sequences are SGHDN and FVKESK. CDR3 loop: CASSPKRTGAGANVLTF. For the CDR3, the DNA is TGTGCCAGCAGCCCGAAAAGGACTGGGGCTGGGGCCAACGTCCTGACTTTC.

The gene calls are TRBV30 and TRBJ1-5, with TRBD1 identical over 7 bases. The junction had 4 bases not matched to a gene; V was cut back by 1 base and J by 4 bases. Germline V CDR1 and CDR2: GTSNPN, SVGIG (reference sequence). The CDR3 spans 14 residues. CDR3 nucleotide sequence: TGTGCCTGGAGTGCCGGGACAGAGAATCAGCCCCAGCATTTT. Its translation: CAWSAGTENQPQHF.